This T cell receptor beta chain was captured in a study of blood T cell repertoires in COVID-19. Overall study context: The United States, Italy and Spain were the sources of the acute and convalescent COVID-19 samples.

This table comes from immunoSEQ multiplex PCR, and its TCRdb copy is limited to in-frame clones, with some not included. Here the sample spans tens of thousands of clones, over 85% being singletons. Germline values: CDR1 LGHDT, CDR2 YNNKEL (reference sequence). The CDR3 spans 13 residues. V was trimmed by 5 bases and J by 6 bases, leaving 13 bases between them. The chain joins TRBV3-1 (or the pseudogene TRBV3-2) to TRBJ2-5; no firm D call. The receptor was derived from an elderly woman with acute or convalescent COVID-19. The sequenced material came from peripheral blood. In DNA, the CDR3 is TGTGCCAGCAGCTACCCCCCAGCGCAGACCCAGTACTTC. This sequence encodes CASSYPPAQTQYF.